The 22 T cell receptor beta chains given below trace back to one sample, sequenced in a study of cytomegalovirus exposure and HLA in healthy donors. TCRdb's copy holds only in-frame clones and misses some; the assay was immunoSEQ multiplex PCR. The sample has about 330,000 clones; about 90% are singletons. The sequencing sample was made of PBMCs. Source of these receptors: a woman in her 30s in good health and CMV-seropositive.

The chain carries TRBV5-1 and TRBJ2-5; D unclear. V shed 4 bases and J shed 5 bases, with 21 bases lying between them. CDR1 and CDR2 from the germline V gene are SGHRS and YFSETQ. This CDR3 has 16 amino acids. This CDR3 is CASSPLREPWLETQYF. CDR3 coding DNA: TGCGCCAGCAGCCCGCTGCGCGAACCCTGGCTGGAGACCCAGTACTTC.

V gene TRBV28 combines with J gene TRBJ2-7; TRBD1 matches at 8 bases. The CDR3 runs 15 residues. The V gene's germline CDR1 is MDHEN and CDR2 SYDVKM. Unmatched junction bases numbered 16, after V lost 5 bases and J lost 10 bases. CDR3 in DNA: TGTGCCAGCAGTCCTCGGACAGGGACCGGTCCGGGACAGTACTTC. Translated, it gives CASSPRTGTGPGQYF. Together with reference TRBV28 and TRBJ2-7, the CDR3 gives the full variable domain: DVKVTQSSRYLVKRTGEKVFLECVQDMDHENMFWYRQDPGLGLRLIYFSYDVKMKEKGDIPEGYSVSREKKERFSLILESASTNQTSMYLCASSPRTGTGPGQYFGPGTRLTVT.

This rearrangement joins TRBV4-1 to TRBJ1-6, with D possibly being TRBD1 (6 bases). The CDR3 has 14 amino acids. V was clipped by 5 bases and J by 13 bases, with 18 bases between them. Germline V lookup: CDR1 MGHRA, CDR2 YSYEKL. CDR3 residues: CASSAGQRISPLHF. CDR3 coding DNA: TGCGCCAGCAGCGCCGGACAGCGGATTTCGCCCCTCCACTTT.

The V and J genes are TRBV27 and TRBJ2-7; tentatively, D is TRBD1 or TRBD2 (5 bases each). V was clipped by 5 bases and J by 2 bases, with 13 bases between them. The V gene's germline CDR1 is MNHEY and CDR2 SMNVEV (reference sequence). The CDR3 is 14 amino acids. The CDR3 spells CASSDWGPTYEQYF. The CDR3 nucleotides are TGTGCCAGCAGTGATTGGGGACCGACCTACGAGCAGTACTTC.

The chain combines TRBV6-5 with TRBJ2-1, with D uncertain. The CDR3 extends over 13 amino acids. Germline CDR1 reads MNHEY; CDR2 reads SVGAGI. Trimming shortened V by 3 bases and J by 9 bases, and 12 bases separated the two germline ends. The CDR3 sequence: CASSYGRTGEQFF. CDR3 DNA: TGTGCCAGCAGTTATGGCCGAACTGGTGAGCAGTTCTTC.

In this sample, this clone turned up a few times. This chain joins TRBV19 and TRBJ2-7, with TRBD1 as a possible D gene (6 bases). The germline V gene encodes CDR1 LNHDA and CDR2 SQIVND (reference sequence). The CDR3 runs to 13 residues. Trimming took 7 bases from V and 2 from J, leaving 12 bases between them. The CDR3 here is CASTPTGAYEQYF. As DNA, the CDR3 is TGTGCCAGTACCCCGACAGGAGCCTACGAGCAGTACTTC. Looking up the rest from reference TRBV19 and TRBJ2-7 gives the full variable domain: DGGITQSPKYLFRKEGQNVTLSCEQNLNHDAMYWYRQDPGQGLRLIYYSQIVNDFQKGDIAEGYSVSREKKESFPLTVTSAQKNPTAFYLCASTPTGAYEQYFGPGTRLTVT.

V and J are TRBV10-3 and TRBJ1-2; TRBD1 matches at 9 bases. The ends lost 4 bases at V and 6 bases at J; junction bases unmatched: 0. The CDR3 has 12 residues. The germline V gene has CDR1 ENHRY and CDR2 SYGVKD. The CDR3 sequence: CAISGTGDGYTF. The CDR3 bases are TGTGCCATCAGTGGGACAGGGGATGGCTACACCTTC.

V gene TRBV9 combines with J gene TRBJ1-5; D gene unclear. The CDR3 totals 13 residues. Trimming took 0 bases from V and 4 from J, leaving 5 bases between them. CDR1 and CDR2 from the germline V gene are SGDLS and YYNGEE. CDR3 loop: CASSVAGNQPQHF. For the CDR3, the DNA is TGTGCCAGCAGCGTAGCGGGAAATCAGCCCCAGCATTTT.

V and J are TRBV28 and TRBJ2-1; weak D call: TRBD2 (6 bases). CDR1 and CDR2 from the germline V gene are MDHEN and SYDVKM. The CDR3 contains 12 residues. Between the trimmed V and J ends, which lost 6 bases and 5 bases, there was a span of 8 bases. Written as DNA, the CDR3 is TGTGCCAGCAGGGACTATAACAATGAGCAGTTCTTC. This gives the protein CASRDYNNEQFF.

V usage is TRBV7-2 and J usage is TRBJ1-5; TRBD1 is a possible D gene (6 bases). The CDR3 runs 13 residues. V lost 2 bases to trimming and J lost 7 bases, with 9 bases between them. The germline CDR1 and CDR2 sequences are SGHTA and FQGNSA. CDR3: CASSLQGSQPQHF. Here the CDR3 DNA reads TGTGCCAGCAGCTTACAGGGGTCCCAGCCCCAGCATTTT.

This chain links TRBV18 with TRBJ2-7, with 7 bases identical to TRBD1. The trim removed 6 bases at V and 6 bases at J, leaving 11 bases unmatched. This CDR3 has 14 residues. Germline V CDR1 and CDR2: KGHSH, LQKENI. For the CDR3, the DNA is TGTGCCAGCTCCCGTGAGGGGGCGCGGTCCGAGCAGTACTTC. Translation: CASSREGARSEQYF.

This clone showed up just a few times. The V gene is TRBV18, the J gene TRBJ1-6; 8 bases are a match to TRBD1. The CDR3 is made up of 16 amino acids. V trimming: 5 bases; J trimming: 3 bases; junction bases outside the gene matches: 6. Germline V gives CDR1 KGHSH, CDR2 LQKENI. The CDR3 reads CASSTPDRVYNSPLHF. CDR3 nucleotide sequence: TGTGCCAGCTCAACCCCGGACAGGGTCTATAATTCACCCCTCCACTTT.

The chain links TRBV6-4 to TRBJ1-2; TRBD1 is a possible D gene (5 bases). V lost 0 bases to trimming and J lost 4 bases, with 9 bases between them. The CDR3 is made up of 14 amino acids. CDR1 and CDR2 (germline): MRHNA, SNTAGT. DNA for the CDR3: TGTGCCAGCAGTGACTCGGGGGGACGCTATGGCTACACCTTC. This gives the protein CASSDSGGRYGYTF.

This chain joins TRBV16 and TRBJ2-5, with D unresolved. Trimming took 2 bases from V and 4 from J, leaving 5 bases between them. Germline assignment: CDR1 KGHSY and CDR2 FQNENV. This CDR3 has 12 residues. CDR3 sequence: CASSQNPETQYF. The CDR3, as DNA: TGTGCCAGCAGCCAAAATCCAGAGACCCAGTACTTC.

This chain connects TRBV15 to TRBJ2-1; 9 bases line up with TRBD2. This CDR3 is 16 amino acids long. V lost 5 bases and J lost 9; bases outside the gene matches: 14. Looked up from germline, CDR1 is LNHNV and CDR2 is YYDKDF (reference sequence). The CDR3 loop is CATSSYGRGGGGEQFF. The CDR3 nucleotides are TGTGCCACCAGCTCTTACGGGCGGGGGGGCGGAGGTGAGCAGTTCTTC. The whole variable domain, filled in from reference TRBV15 and TRBJ2-1, reads DAMVIQNPRYQVTQFGKPVTLSCSQTLNHNVMYWYQQKSSQAPKLLFHYYDKDFNNEADTPDNFQSRRPNTSFCFLDIRSPGLGDTAMYLCATSSYGRGGGGEQFFGPGTRLTVL.

This chain joins TRBV2 and TRBJ2-5, with 9 positions matching TRBD1. CDR1 and CDR2 from the germline V gene are SNHLY and FYNNEI. J lost 2 bases, V lost 1 base, and 8 bases had no gene match. This CDR3 contains 17 residues. CDR3: CASSEGPGQGYQETQYF. CDR3 DNA: TGTGCCAGCAGTGAAGGTCCGGGACAGGGTTATCAAGAGACCCAGTACTTC.

V gene TRBV9 combines with J gene TRBJ1-2, with D possibly TRBD1 on 5 matching bases. Per the germline V gene, CDR1 is SGDLS and CDR2 is YYNGEE. V dropped 3 bases and J dropped 7 bases, with 7 bases sitting between them. The CDR3 is 11 amino acids. Here the CDR3 reads CASSATGGYTF. In nucleotides, the CDR3 is TGTGCCAGCAGCGCCACAGGTGGCTACACCTTC.

This chain connects TRBV15 to TRBJ1-2; D not resolved. Germline CDR1 and CDR2: LNHNV and YYDKDF (reference sequence). V dropped 1 base and J dropped 8 bases, with 17 bases sitting between them. The CDR3 loop spans 15 amino acids. This CDR3 reads CATSRGTAASGGYTF. The CDR3 nucleotides read TGTGCCACCAGCAGAGGGACGGCGGCTTCGGGGGGCTACACCTTC.

The rearrangement links TRBV10-3 to TRBJ2-1; 12 nucleotides line up with TRBD2. Germline CDR1 ENHRY, CDR2 SYGVKD. Trimming at V came to 11 bases and at J to 7 bases, leaving 9 bases not matched to a gene. There are 14 residues in the CDR3. This CDR3 is CARVRTSGGNEQFF. For the CDR3, the DNA is TGTGCCCGCGTTCGAACTAGCGGGGGGAATGAGCAGTTCTTC.

This chain links TRBV4-3 with TRBJ2-2; no firm D call. The germline CDR1 and CDR2 sequences are LGHNA and YSLEER. With 0 bases removed from V and 2 bases from J, the gap between germline ends came to 4 bases. The CDR3 has 14 amino acids. CDR3 loop: CASSQDVNTGELFF. The CDR3 nucleotides read TGCGCCAGCAGCCAAGATGTTAACACCGGGGAGCTGTTTTTT.

The chain recombines TRBV14 with TRBJ1-2; D is unresolved. The CDR3 is made up of 12 amino acids. From germline, CDR1 is SGHDN and CDR2 FVKESK. Trimming shortened V by 2 bases and J by 9 bases, and 10 bases separated the two germline ends. As DNA, the CDR3 is TGTGCCAGCAGCCAACCCCCCGGGAGCTACACCTTC. Its protein product is CASSQPPGSYTF.

The V call is TRBV4-3, the J call TRBJ2-6; a possible D gene is TRBD2 (6 bases). CDR1 is LGHNA and CDR2 is YSLEER in the germline V gene. The V end lost 4 bases, the J end lost 0 bases, and 19 bases lay between the germline ends. This CDR3 has 19 residues. The CDR3 reads CASSPRLGRGNSGANVLTF. As DNA, the CDR3 is TGCGCCAGCAGCCCACGCCTCGGTCGCGGGAACTCTGGGGCCAACGTCCTGACTTTC.